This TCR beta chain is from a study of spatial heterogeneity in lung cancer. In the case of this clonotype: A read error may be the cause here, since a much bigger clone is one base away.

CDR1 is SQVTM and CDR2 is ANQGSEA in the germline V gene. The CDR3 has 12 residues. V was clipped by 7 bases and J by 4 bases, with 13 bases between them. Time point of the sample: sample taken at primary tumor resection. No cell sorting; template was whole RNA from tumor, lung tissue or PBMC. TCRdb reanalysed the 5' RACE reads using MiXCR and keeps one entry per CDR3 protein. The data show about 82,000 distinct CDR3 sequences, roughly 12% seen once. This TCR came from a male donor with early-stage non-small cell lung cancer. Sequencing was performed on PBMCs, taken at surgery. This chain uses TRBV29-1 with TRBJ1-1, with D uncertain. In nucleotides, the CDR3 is TGCAGCGCCGGGAGGTTGGGCACTGAAGCTTTCTTT. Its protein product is CSAGRLGTEAFF.